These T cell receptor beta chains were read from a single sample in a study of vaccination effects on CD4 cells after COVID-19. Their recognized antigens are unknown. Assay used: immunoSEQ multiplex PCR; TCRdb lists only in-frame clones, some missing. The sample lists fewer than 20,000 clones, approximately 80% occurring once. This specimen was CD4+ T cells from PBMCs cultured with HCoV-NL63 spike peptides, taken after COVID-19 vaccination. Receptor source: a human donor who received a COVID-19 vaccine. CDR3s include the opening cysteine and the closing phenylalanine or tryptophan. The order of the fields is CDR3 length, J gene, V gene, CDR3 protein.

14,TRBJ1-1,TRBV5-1,CASSLEGPDTEAFF
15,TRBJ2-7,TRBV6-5,CASSYTRTVTYEQYF
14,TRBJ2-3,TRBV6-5,CASRKQGQTDTQYF
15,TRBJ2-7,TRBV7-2,CASSLDLAGSYEQYF
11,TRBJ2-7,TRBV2,CASSQINEQYF
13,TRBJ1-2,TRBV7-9,CASSSGTGGGYTF
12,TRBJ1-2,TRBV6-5,CASRDRVPGYTF
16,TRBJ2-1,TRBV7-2,CASSITSGSSYNEQFF
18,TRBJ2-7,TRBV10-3,CAISENLWGTSGSYEQYF
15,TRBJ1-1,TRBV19,CASSPNPGQGRRAFF
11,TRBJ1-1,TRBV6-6,CASSYPEEAFF
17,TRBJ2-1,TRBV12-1,CASSFALAELRPNEQFF
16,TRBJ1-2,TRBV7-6,CASSLEGDGALGGYTF
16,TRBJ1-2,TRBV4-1,CASSQGPAGGNYGYTF
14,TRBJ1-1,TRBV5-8,CASSLSGGKTEAFF
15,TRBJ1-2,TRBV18,CASSLYGGLAYGYTF
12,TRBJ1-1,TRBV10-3,CAIGTGLTEAFF
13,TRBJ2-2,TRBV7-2,CASRGPNTGELFF
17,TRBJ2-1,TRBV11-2,CASSLVPSGRLGNEQFF
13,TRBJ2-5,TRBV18,CASSPGQGETQYF
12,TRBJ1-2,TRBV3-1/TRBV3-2,CASSQGEYGYTF
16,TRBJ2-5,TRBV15,CATSSLGGGAGETQYF
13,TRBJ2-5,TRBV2,CASRRDRQETQYF
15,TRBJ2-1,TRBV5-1,CASSPDRVSYNEQFF
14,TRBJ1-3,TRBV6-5,CASSPGTGVYTIYF
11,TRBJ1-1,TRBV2,CASSESLEAFF
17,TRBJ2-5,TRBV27,CASSFAQGLAGGETQYF
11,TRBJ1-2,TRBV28,CASSPDNGYTF
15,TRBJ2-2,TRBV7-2,CASSRVPSNTGELFF
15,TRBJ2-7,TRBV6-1,CASSDSASNSYEQYF
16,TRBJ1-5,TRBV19,CASSTEGGPRNQPQHF
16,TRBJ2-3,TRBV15,CATSPRGAGSTDTQYF
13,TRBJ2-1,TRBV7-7,CASSLASYNEQFF
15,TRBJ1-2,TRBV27,CASSWGTGANYGYTF
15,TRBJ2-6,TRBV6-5,CASSYSESGANVLTF
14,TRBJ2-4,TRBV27,CASSSGLTKNIQYF
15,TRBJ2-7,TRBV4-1,CASSQDPGRDYEQYF
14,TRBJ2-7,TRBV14,CASSHVGPPGEQYF
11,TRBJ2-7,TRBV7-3,CASSNTGQLYF
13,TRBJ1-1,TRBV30,CAGVRGGYTEAFF
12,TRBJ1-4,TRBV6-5,CAGGGRNEKLFF
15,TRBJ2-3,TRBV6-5,CASSHLSGPGDTQYF
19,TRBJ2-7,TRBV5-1,CASSWYSAGTSGGAIEQYF
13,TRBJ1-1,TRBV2,CASSWVENTEAFF
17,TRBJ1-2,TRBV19,CASMDWTESRPGYGYTF
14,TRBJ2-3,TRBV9,CASSTRAAPDTQYF
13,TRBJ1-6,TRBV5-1,CASSLGQLSPLHF
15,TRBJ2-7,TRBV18,CASSRTGTGGYEQYF
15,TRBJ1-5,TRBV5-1,CASSLDGQGNQPQHF
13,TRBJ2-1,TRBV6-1,CASSGARFNEQFF
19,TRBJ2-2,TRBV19,CATSKNLDGTIVNTGELFF
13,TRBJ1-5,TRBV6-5,CASVTGGNQPQHF